These 20 T cell receptor beta chains originate from one sample sequenced in a study of T cell changes during pregnancy in multiple sclerosis. Only in-frame clones appear in the TCRdb table, and some are missing; sequencing was by immunoSEQ multiplex PCR. Among approximately 60,000 clones, about 91% were seen once, and the ten largest hold 3.6%. The specimen was peripheral blood, collected after pregnancy. The receptors shown here come from a female donor in good health, enrolled as a control in a pregnancy study.

V is TRBV5-6 and J is TRBJ1-5, with 9 positions matching TRBD1. The CDR3 loop spans 15 amino acids. V was pared by 4 bases and J by 9 bases, with 11 bases of the junction left unmatched. Germline CDR1 and CDR2: SGHDT and YYEEEE. The DNA of the CDR3 is TGTGCCAGCAGCGCCCGGGACAGGGACCTAGGGCCCCAGCATTTT. As protein: CASSARDRDLGPQHF.

V gene TRBV7-8 combines with J gene TRBJ2-2; 10 nucleotides agree with TRBD2. The CDR3 runs to 16 residues. In germline, CDR1 is SGHVS, CDR2 FQNEAQ. After removal of 3 bases from V and 7 bases from J, the junction contained 8 bases not matched to a gene. Here the CDR3 reads CASSFRAGGPDGELFF. The CDR3 nucleotides are TGTGCCAGCAGCTTTAGAGCGGGAGGGCCCGACGGGGAGCTGTTTTTT.

The chain joins TRBV9 to TRBJ1-1; possible D gene TRBD1, 5 bases. Germline loops: CDR1 SGDLS, CDR2 YYNGEE. Trimming cost V 2 bases and J 0 bases, with 14 bases left between them. This CDR3 comprises 16 residues. The CDR3 reads CASSVDGHLMNTEAFF. As DNA, the CDR3 is TGTGCCAGCAGCGTGGACGGACATCTGATGAACACTGAAGCTTTCTTT.

The chain uses TRBV7-2 and TRBJ2-3, with 10 positions matching TRBD2. Trimming at V came to 3 bases and at J to 2 bases, leaving 5 bases not matched to a gene. The CDR3 is made up of 16 amino acids. Looked up from germline, CDR1 is SGHTA and CDR2 is FQGNSA. The CDR3 sequence is CASSFPLAGTTDTQYF. CDR3 nucleotides: TGTGCCAGCAGCTTCCCACTAGCGGGGACCACAGATACGCAGTATTTT.

The chain employs TRBV7-9 and TRBJ2-1, with D hard to call. CDR3 length equals 12 residues. CDR1 and CDR2 (germline): SEHNR, FQNEAQ (reference sequence). V gave up 3 bases and J gave up 6 bases, with 6 bases separating them. The CDR3 nucleotides are TGTGCCAGCAGCTTCCTCCTCAATGAGCAGTTCTTC. Protein product: CASSFLLNEQFF.

The chain recombines TRBV6-1 with TRBJ2-5, with 7 bases fitting TRBD2. From germline, CDR1 is MNHNS and CDR2 SASEGT. This CDR3 has 12 residues. Trimming took 8 bases from V and 5 from J; bases not matched to a gene: 5. CDR3 coding DNA: TGTGCCAGCGGGGGGGAAAGGGAGACCCAGTACTTC. It encodes CASGGERETQYF.

The chain carries TRBV11-2 and TRBJ1-1; D uncertain. CDR3 length equals 14 residues. Germline V gene lookup returns CDR1 SGHAT and CDR2 FQNNGV. Trimming took 5 bases from V and 3 from J, leaving 13 bases between them. This CDR3 reads CASSTEVLDTEAFF. In DNA form, the CDR3 reads TGTGCCAGCAGCACCGAGGTTCTGGACACTGAAGCTTTCTTT. Based on the CDR3 plus reference TRBV11-2 and TRBJ1-1, the full variable domain is EAGVAQSPRYKIIEKRQSVAFWCNPISGHATLYWYQQILGQGPKLLIQFQNNGVVDDSQLPKDRFSAERLKGVDSTLKIQPAKLEDSAVYLCASSTEVLDTEAFFGQGTRLTVV.

The J gene is TRBJ2-7, the V gene TRBV28, with a tentative D call TRBD2 (5 bases). The CDR3 consists of 18 residues. Between the trimmed V and J ends, which lost 7 bases and 2 bases, there was a span of 27 bases. Germline values: CDR1 MDHEN, CDR2 SYDVKM. The CDR3: CASIPHAGARAGPYEQYF. CDR3 DNA: TGTGCCAGCATCCCCCATGCGGGCGCTCGGGCGGGTCCCTACGAGCAGTACTTC.

The rearrangement uses TRBV6-5 and TRBJ1-3; D is undetermined. V was shortened by 0 bases and J by 9 bases, with 12 bases between the two germline ends. Germline V gives CDR1 MNHEY, CDR2 SVGAGI. The CDR3 sequence is 14 residues long. The CDR3 is CASSYSRSLGTIYF. The CDR3 bases are TGTGCCAGCAGTTACTCGAGGAGTCTGGGCACCATATATTTT.

The chain uses TRBV19 and TRBJ1-5, with no clear D. The V gene's germline CDR1 is LNHDA and CDR2 SQIVND (reference sequence). The ends were cut back, 3 bases at V and 3 bases at J, with 9 bases in the middle. The CDR3 has 14 residues. Here the CDR3 DNA reads TGTGCCAGTAGTATCCCGGGGATCAATCAGCCCCAGCATTTT. Its translation is CASSIPGINQPQHF.

This rearrangement joins TRBV28 to TRBJ1-5, with D maybe TRBD1 (5 bases). Germline CDR1 and CDR2: MDHEN and SYDVKM. V was clipped by 6 bases and J by 4 bases, with 7 bases between them. The CDR3 has 12 residues. In DNA form, the CDR3 reads TGTGCCAGCAGGCAGGGAAATCAGCCCCAGCATTTT. Its translation is CASRQGNQPQHF.

The V gene is TRBV5-6, the J gene TRBJ2-5; the match to TRBD1 covers 7 bases. This CDR3 contains 14 residues. Trimming at V came to 4 bases and at J to 2 bases, leaving 5 bases not matched to a gene. CDR1 is SGHDT, CDR2 YYEEEE, per germline. The CDR3 reads CASSDGTAQETQYF. CDR3 coding DNA: TGTGCCAGCAGCGACGGGACAGCTCAAGAGACCCAGTACTTC.

The chain has TRBV5-1 and TRBJ2-1; possible D gene TRBD2, 6 bases. CDR3 length equals 14 residues. Germline-derived CDR1 and CDR2 are SGHRS and YFSETQ. The V gene lost 3 bases and the J gene lost 4 bases, with 11 bases spanning the gap. The CDR3 sequence is CASSSGGYYNEQFF. CDR3 bases: TGCGCCAGCAGCTCCGGAGGGTATTACAATGAGCAGTTCTTC.

The chain is built from TRBV30 and TRBJ1-3; tentatively, D is TRBD1 (5 bases). Germline V lookup: CDR1 GTSNPN, CDR2 SVGIG (reference sequence). V was clipped by 4 bases and J by 4 bases, with 17 bases between them. The CDR3 loop spans 15 amino acids. Here the CDR3 DNA reads TGTGCCTGGAAGGGGCTCCGCTTCGGGGGAAACACCATATATTTT. It translates to CAWKGLRFGGNTIYF. Drawing the rest from reference TRBV30 and TRBJ1-3, the complete variable domain is SQTIHQWPATLVQPVGSPLSLECTVEGTSNPNLYWYRQAAGRGLQLLFYSVGIGQISSEVPQNLSASRPQDRQFILSSKKLLLSDSGFYLCAWKGLRFGGNTIYFGEGSWLTVV.

The rearrangement links TRBV5-5 to TRBJ2-7; 15 bases map to TRBD2. The CDR3 extends over 18 amino acids. The V segment lost 4 bases and the J segment 3 bases; nucleotides outside the gene matches: 11. Germline-derived CDR1 and CDR2 are SGHKS and YYEKEE (reference sequence). The CDR3 DNA is TGTGCCAGCAGCCGGACAGGGGGGACTAGCGGGAGGTACTACGAGCAGTACTTC. Its protein product is CASSRTGGTSGRYYEQYF.

The chain is built from TRBV7-2 and TRBJ2-1; no clear D gene. The CDR3 runs 16 residues. The V gene lost 2 bases and the J gene lost 0 bases, with 11 bases spanning the gap. Germline lookup yields CDR1 SGHTA and CDR2 FQGNSA. The CDR3: CASSLTTRPSYNEQFF. The CDR3 coding sequence is TGTGCCAGCAGCTTAACCACTCGTCCCTCCTACAATGAGCAGTTCTTC.

V is TRBV27 and J is TRBJ2-5, with 9 positions matching TRBD2. V trimming: 6 bases; J trimming: 2 bases; junction bases outside the gene matches: 19. The CDR3 runs to 19 residues. Germline V CDR1 and CDR2: MNHEY, SMNVEV (reference sequence). The chain's CDR3 is CASSARPPLLAGAQETQYF. The CDR3 DNA is TGTGCCAGCAGCGCGCGCCCCCCCCTCTTAGCGGGGGCACAAGAGACCCAGTACTTC.

The V call is TRBV10-1, the J call TRBJ1-1; 7 bases match TRBD1. Germline CDR1 is WNHNN and CDR2 is SYGVQD (reference sequence). V was clipped by 6 bases and J by 3 bases; unmatched bases: 13. The CDR3 length is 16 residues. The CDR3 region has the DNA TGCGCCAGCAGCCAAATTTACAGGGGACGGTACACTGAAGCTTTCTTT. Translation gives CASSQIYRGRYTEAFF.

The chain uses TRBV5-4 and TRBJ2-7; 10 bases line up with TRBD2. Germline lookup yields CDR1 SGHNT and CDR2 YYREEE (reference sequence). The CDR3 length is 14 residues. V shed 0 bases and J 6 bases; nucleotides not matched to a gene: 3. The CDR3 nucleotides read TGTGCCAGCAGCTTGGCTAGCGGGGGCCTCGAGCAGTACTTC. It specifies CASSLASGGLEQYF.

The V call is TRBV19, the J call TRBJ2-7, with a weak D call TRBD1 (6 bases). The CDR3 covers 17 residues. The germline CDR1 and CDR2 sequences are LNHDA and SQIVND (reference sequence). V lost 9 bases and J 4 bases, leaving 28 bases between the germline ends. The CDR3 region has the DNA TGTGCCAGCCCGAAACCCAGGACAGCTTACCGTTCTTACGAGCAGTACTTC. Residues: CASPKPRTAYRSYEQYF.